This T cell receptor beta chain was found in a study of T cell responses to AZD1222 COVID-19 vaccine. Study conclusions and caveats: Baseline serostatus was positive in only 5 to 7 AZD1222 recipients. Donors in the cohort were predominantly white British and more often female, and clonal diversity was possibly underestimated.

From germline, CDR1 is SGDLS and CDR2 YYNGEE. V was clipped by 7 bases and J by 4 bases, with 23 bases between them. The CDR3 consists of 16 residues. It was second doses at about 4 or about 12 weeks that were pooled. A few counts support this clone. The antigen remains undetermined. Some clones are missing from TCRdb's copy, which holds only in-frame ones; the method was immunoSEQ multiplex PCR. This table has approximately 140,000 clones, more than 85% appearing once. This specimen was peripheral blood, taken 28 days after the second AZD1222 dose. The V call is TRBV9, the J call TRBJ1-2, with TRBD1 as a possible D gene (5 bases). The TCR comes from an adult who received the AZD1222 COVID-19 vaccine. The CDR3 sequence is CASARSRQPGPYGYTF. DNA of the CDR3: TGTGCCAGCGCCCGATCAAGACAGCCTGGTCCCTATGGCTACACCTTC.